A selection of T cell receptor beta chains follows, all from one sample in a study of vaccination and CD4 T cells after COVID-19. TCRdb itself ran the PCR reads through MiXCR, one entry per CDR3 protein. The table records around 25,000 distinct CDR3 sequences, over 25% of them present only once. No antigens are known for them. Sequencing was performed on CD4+ T cells from blood, cultured in vitro, taken about 7 months after SARS-CoV-2 vaccination. These receptors all come from a human donor who had recovered from COVID-19. The CDR3 runs from the conserved cysteine through the conserved F or W. The D gene is left open where the match is weak. Size values are once, few and many counts, or a class for expanded clones, and some rows have none.

v_gene	d_gene	abundance	j_gene	CDR3nt	CDR3aa
TRBV7-2	-	few	TRBJ2-5	TGTGCCAGCAGCTTAGTGTACGCGGAAGAGACCCAGTACTTC	CASSLVYAEETQYF
TRBV20-1	TRBD2	-	TRBJ2-1	TGCAGTGCTAGAGATCTACGAGGCGGGAGTAAGTACAATGAGCAGTTCTTC	CSARDLRGGSKYNEQFF
TRBV6-2/TRBV6-3	-	-	TRBJ1-1	TGTGCCAGCAGACAACACAGGGACCTGAACACTGAAGCTTTCTTT	CASRQHRDLNTEAFF
TRBV29-1	-	-	TRBJ1-2	TGCAGCGCCGGCAGAATCAACTATGGCTACACCTTC	CSAGRINYGYTF
TRBV6-5	-	few	TRBJ2-7	TGTGCCAGCAGTTACGCACAGGGTTTATACGAGCAGTACTTC	CASSYAQGLYEQYF
TRBV20-1	-	-	TRBJ2-5	TGCAGTGCTAGATTTGGGACATTTGAGACCCAGTACTTC	CSARFGTFETQYF
TRBV10-3	-	-	TRBJ2-7	TGTGCCATCAGTGAGTCGCAGGTTTCTTCCTACGAGCAGTACTTC	CAISESQVSSYEQYF
TRBV6-1	-	few	TRBJ2-1	TGTGCCAGCCCCTCTCCCTTTTACAATGAGCAGTTCTTC	CASPSPFYNEQFF
TRBV7-9	-	few	TRBJ2-7	TGTGCCAGCAGCTTAAACTTCCAAAGCGAGCAGTACTTC	CASSLNFQSEQYF
TRBV11-1	TRBD2	-	TRBJ2-1	TGTGCCAGCAGCTCGCGGGGGATTTACAATGAGCAGTTCTTC	CASSSRGIYNEQFF
TRBV20-1	-	-	TRBJ1-5	TGCAGTGCTAGAAAGAACAATCAGCCCCAGCATTTT	CSARKNNQPQHF
TRBV28	-	-	TRBJ1-3	TGTGCCAGCAGTACGTGGGGACGGGCCTCTGGAAACACCATATATTTT	CASSTWGRASGNTIYF
TRBV27	-	few	TRBJ2-1	TGTGCCAGCAGTTGGGGGCCGGTCTACAATGAGCAGTTCTTC	CASSWGPVYNEQFF
TRBV28	-	-	TRBJ1-2	TGTGCCAGCAGTCCCTCCGGCTCGCTGTTCTATGGCTACACCTTC	CASSPSGSLFYGYTF
TRBV19	TRBD2	few	TRBJ2-7	TGTGCCAGTACCCCGGGGGGGTCGGCAGGCCTAACCTACGAGCAGTACTTC	CASTPGGSAGLTYEQYF
TRBV7-6	-	-	TRBJ1-2	TGTGCCAGCAGCCGGACAGCTTATGACGGCTACACCTTC	CASSRTAYDGYTF
TRBV19	-	few	TRBJ1-2	TGTGCCAGTACCCTCGGCAGGCGGGGCTACACCTTC	CASTLGRRGYTF
TRBV28	-	few	TRBJ1-5	TGTGCCAGCAGTTTGGCTTGGGGCCATTATAGCAATCAGCCCCAGCATTTT	CASSLAWGHYSNQPQHF
TRBV24-1	-	-	TRBJ2-1	TGTGCCACCAGTGATTCTAGGGTGGAGAACGAAGGTGAGCAGTTCTTC	CATSDSRVENEGEQFF
TRBV27	-	many	TRBJ1-5	TGTGCCAGCAGTTTGGGGTTTAGGCAGCCCCAGCATTTT	CASSLGFRQPQHF
TRBV7-3	-	few	TRBJ2-3	TGTGCCAGCAGCTTAACGGGGACCGATACGCAGTATTTT	CASSLTGTDTQYF
TRBV29-1	-	-	TRBJ2-3	TGCAGCGTTGAAGATCATCAGGGATCAGATACGCAGTATTTT	CSVEDHQGSDTQYF
TRBV18	-	few	TRBJ2-5	TGTGCCAGCTCACCATCAAGGGGAGAGACCCAGTACTTC	CASSPSRGETQYF
TRBV2	TRBD1	-	TRBJ1-1	TGTGCCAGCAGTGAACAGGGGGCGATGAACACTGAAGCTTTCTTT	CASSEQGAMNTEAFF
TRBV28	-	few	TRBJ1-5	TGTGCCAGCAGTTATCCTTCGGATAGCAATCAGCCCCAGCATTTT	CASSYPSDSNQPQHF
TRBV6-2/TRBV6-3	TRBD1	few	TRBJ2-5	TGTGCCAGCAGTATGACGAGACAGGGCTACGGGGCCCAGTACTTC	CASSMTRQGYGAQYF
TRBV6-1	-	few	TRBJ2-7	TGTGCCAGCAGAGGACTTTCATCCTACGAGCAGTACTTC	CASRGLSSYEQYF
TRBV4-3	-	-	TRBJ1-2	TGCGCCAGCAGCCTAGGGGAGGGGGAAGGGAGAGGCTACACCTTC	CASSLGEGEGRGYTF